The rows below give T cell receptor beta chains drawn from one sample of a study of early T cells in non-severe SARS-CoV-2 infection. TCRdb passed the 5' RACE reads through MiXCR, listing each CDR3 protein once. The data show over 85,000 distinct CDR3 sequences, over 10% seen once. This sample comprised whole blood, obtained at baseline. Receptors were obtained from an adult who was a healthcare worker with PCR-confirmed SARS-CoV-2 infection or an uninfected control (not recorded which). Both conserved end residues are part of each CDR3. Each record gives: clone size, J gene, V gene, D gene, CDR3 DNA, CDR3 protein. The D gene is left open where the match is weak. Expanded clones are given a class, and other clones once, few, many or no size at all.

- TRBJ2-7 TRBV4-2 TRBD2 TGTGCCAGCAGCCAAGCACTGGGACTAGCGGGAACCTACGAGCAGTACTTC CASSQALGLAGTYEQYF
- TRBJ1-6 TRBV6-5 - TGTGCCAGCAGTTACGAGAGGGGCATTTCACCCCTCCACTTT CASSYERGISPLHF
- TRBJ2-3 TRBV7-2 - TGTGCCAGCAGCTTAAGTCCGCAGGTGGCAGATACGCAGTATTTT CASSLSPQVADTQYF
- TRBJ2-4 TRBV6-1 - TGTGCCAGCAGTGAAGGAGAAGGAAATGACATTCAGTACTTC CASSEGEGNDIQYF
- TRBJ1-2 TRBV6-5 - TGTGCCAGCAGTTACTCACGCGTTGACGGCTACACCTTC CASSYSRVDGYTF
- TRBJ2-2 TRBV5-1 - TGCGCCAGCAGCTTGACTAGTCCCGGGGAGCTGTTTTTT CASSLTSPGELFF
- TRBJ1-2 TRBV7-9 - TGTGCCAGCAGCTTAGCAGTGGGCAGATACTATGGCTACACCTTC CASSLAVGRYYGYTF
- TRBJ2-6 TRBV28 TRBD1 TGTGCCAGCAGGTTACAGGGGGCTGGGGCCAACGTCCTGACTTTC CASRLQGAGANVLTF
few TRBJ1-6 TRBV7-6 TRBD1 TGTGCCAGCAGCTTAGGACAGGGCTATTCACCCCTCCACTTT CASSLGQGYSPLHF
- TRBJ2-3 TRBV5-5 - TGTGCCAGCAGCCCTAACGTGGAGGATACGCAGTATTTT CASSPNVEDTQYF
- TRBJ1-1 TRBV4-1 - TGCGCCAGCAGCCAAGATCGGAACATGAACACTGAAGCTTTCTTT CASSQDRNMNTEAFF
- TRBJ2-4 TRBV7-9 - TGTGCCAGCAGCCTCCGGGGGGCGCGCGACAAAAACATTCAGTACTTC CASSLRGARDKNIQYF
few TRBJ1-2 TRBV5-1 - TGCGCCAGCAGCTTGGACACATCATATGGCTACACCTTC CASSLDTSYGYTF
- TRBJ2-1 TRBV6-5 - TGTGCCAGCAGTTCCCAAGTCAATGAGCAGTTCTTC CASSSQVNEQFF
- TRBJ2-5 TRBV10-2 TRBD2 TGCGCCAGTGGACTAGCGGGAGGAGGGGAGACCCAGTACTTC CASGLAGGGETQYF
many TRBJ2-3 TRBV3-1 TRBD1 TGTGCCAGCAGTCAGGGGACAGGACGCACAGATACGCAGTATTTT CASSQGTGRTDTQYF
few TRBJ2-5 TRBV11-2 TRBD2 TGTGCCAGCAGGTCAAGCGGGGTACGGGAAGAGACCCAGTACTTC CASRSSGVREETQYF
- TRBJ2-1 TRBV20-1 - TGCAGTGCTACTCCGGGATACAATGAGCAGTTCTTC CSATPGYNEQFF
many TRBJ2-1 TRBV25-1 TRBD2 TGTGCCAGCTCCGGGACTAGCGGTCGGAATGAGCAGTTCTTC CASSGTSGRNEQFF
few TRBJ1-2 TRBV30 - TGTGCCTCCTGGGACATTCTTGATTATGGCTACACCTTC CASWDILDYGYTF
few TRBJ1-5 TRBV28 - TGTGCCAGCAGTTTACCCGGGGGTAGCAATCAGCCCCAGCATTTT CASSLPGGSNQPQHF
many TRBJ2-7 TRBV10-2 - TGCGCCAGCGAAGGTCCGGCCAGAGAACAGTACTTC CASEGPAREQYF
- TRBJ1-4 TRBV12-3/TRBV12-4 - TGTGCCAGCACCCAGGGTGGGGCTCATAATGAAAAACTGTTTTTT CASTQGGAHNEKLFF
- TRBJ1-1 TRBV2 - TGTGCCAGCACCCTTGAGCGGGGCACTGAAGCTTTCTTT CASTLERGTEAFF
- TRBJ2-7 TRBV29-1 - TGCAGCGTAAAATGGGGGGTGTCCTACGAGCAGTACTTC CSVKWGVSYEQYF
many TRBJ1-1 TRBV7-9 - TGTGCCAGCAGCCCAAGCCAATGGCCGGGCACTGAAGCTTTCTTT CASSPSQWPGTEAFF
few TRBJ1-6 TRBV6-5 - TGTGCCAGCAGTTTAGGTGGGGATATGAATTCACCCCTCCACTTT CASSLGGDMNSPLHF
many TRBJ2-1 TRBV20-1 TRBD2 TGCAGTGCTAGGGGAGCGGGAGGGGAGTTCAATGAGCAGTTCTTC CSARGAGGEFNEQFF
- TRBJ2-1 TRBV27 - TGTGCCAGCAGTAAGGAAGGGGGGGACTACAATGAGCAGTTCTTC CASSKEGGDYNEQFF
- TRBJ2-7 TRBV6-6 - TGTGCCAGCAGTTACGCGGACCTCTCCCACGAGCAGTACTTC CASSYADLSHEQYF
- TRBJ2-7 TRBV18 TRBD1 TGTGCCAGCTCACCACCCCGGGCAGGGGGCGTATGGTACGAGCAGTACTTC CASSPPRAGGVWYEQYF
- TRBJ1-1 TRBV28 - TGTGCCAGCAGTTTGAGTGGCAGGGGCGGTCGCACTGAAGCTTTCTTT CASSLSGRGGRTEAFF
- TRBJ1-6 TRBV6-5 - TGTGCCAGCAGTTACGACGGCCCCTCACCCCTCCACTTT CASSYDGPSPLHF
- TRBJ2-3 TRBV5-1 TRBD2 TGCGCCAGCAGACTCGGTCTAGCGGGAATCACAGATACGCAGTATTTT CASRLGLAGITDTQYF
- TRBJ2-3 TRBV11-2 TRBD2 TGTGCCAGCAGCATCAGGCTAGCGGGAGTAGATACGCAGTATTTT CASSIRLAGVDTQYF
- TRBJ1-2 TRBV6-6 - TGTGCCAGCAGCCAGGGGTTCTATGGCTACACCTTC CASSQGFYGYTF
few TRBJ1-2 TRBV6-5 - TGTGCCATCAGTCCTGGACAGACTTATGGCTACACCTTC CAISPGQTYGYTF
few TRBJ2-1 TRBV7-9 TRBD2 TGTGCCAGCAGCTCAACCAACCCGGGACTAGCGGCCTACAATGAGCAGTTCTTC CASSSTNPGLAAYNEQFF
- TRBJ1-3 TRBV20-1 - TGCAGTGCTAGAGATTCCCGGATCTCTGGAAACACCATATATTTT CSARDSRISGNTIYF
few TRBJ2-7 TRBV2 - TGTGCCAGCAGCGGCCTGGCGTACAACTACGAGCAGTACTTC CASSGLAYNYEQYF
- TRBJ1-6 TRBV27 TRBD1 TGTGCCAGCAGTCTGACCTTCACGACAGGGCTGAATTCACCCCTCCACTTT CASSLTFTTGLNSPLHF
- TRBJ2-7 TRBV28 TRBD1 TGTGCCAGCAGATCCTCCGGGACAGGCTACGAGCAGTACTTC CASRSSGTGYEQYF
many TRBJ2-7 TRBV19 - TGTGCCAGTAGTATACCCGGGCCCTACGAGCAGTACTTC CASSIPGPYEQYF
- TRBJ1-2 TRBV2 - TGTGCCAGCAGTGAATGGGAGGGTCCTCTCTATGGCTACACCTTC CASSEWEGPLYGYTF
few TRBJ1-5 TRBV7-6 TRBD1 TGTGCCAGCAGCTTAGGGACAGGGAGAGATCAGCCCCAGCATTTT CASSLGTGRDQPQHF
many TRBJ2-7 TRBV7-9 - TGTGCCAGCAGCCCCGTCGGTGGAGCGATTACCTACGAGCAGTACTTC CASSPVGGAITYEQYF
few TRBJ1-1 TRBV6-1 TRBD1 TGTGCCAGCAGCCCTAGACAGGGTAACACTGAAGCTTTCTTT CASSPRQGNTEAFF
- TRBJ2-2 TRBV7-2 - TGTGCCAGCAGCTCTAGATACAGTAACGGGGAGCTGTTTTTT CASSSRYSNGELFF
few TRBJ2-7 TRBV20-1 TRBD1 TGCAGTGCCCGAGGGACAGGGGAGGAGCAGTACTTC CSARGTGEEQYF
few TRBJ2-1 TRBV28 TRBD1 TGTGCCAGCAGTTTCCCCGGACAGGGCGGGATCGTGAGGGAGTTCTTC CASSFPGQGGIVREFF
- TRBJ2-5 TRBV29-1 - TGCAGCGTGATTAAATCGGGGGTTCGGCAAGAGACCCAGTACTTC CSVIKSGVRQETQYF
- TRBJ1-6 TRBV19 - TGTGCCAGTAGTATGACCCAGTCCACACCCCTCCACTTT CASSMTQSTPLHF
- TRBJ1-3 TRBV12-3/TRBV12-4 - TGTGCCAGCAGTTTACTCGGGACACCGAGGTCCTCTGGAAACACCATATATTTT CASSLLGTPRSSGNTIYF